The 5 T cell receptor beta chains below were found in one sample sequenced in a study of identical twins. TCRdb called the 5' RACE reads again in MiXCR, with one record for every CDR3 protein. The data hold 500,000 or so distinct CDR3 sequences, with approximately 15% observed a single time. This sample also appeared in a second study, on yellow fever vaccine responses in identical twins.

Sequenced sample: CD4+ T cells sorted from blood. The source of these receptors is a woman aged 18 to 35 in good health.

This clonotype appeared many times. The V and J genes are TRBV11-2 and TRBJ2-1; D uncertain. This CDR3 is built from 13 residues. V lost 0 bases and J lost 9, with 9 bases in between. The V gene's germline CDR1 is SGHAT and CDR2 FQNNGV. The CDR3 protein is CASSLDGLTEQFF. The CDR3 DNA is TGTGCCAGCAGCTTAGATGGCCTTACTGAGCAGTTCTTC.

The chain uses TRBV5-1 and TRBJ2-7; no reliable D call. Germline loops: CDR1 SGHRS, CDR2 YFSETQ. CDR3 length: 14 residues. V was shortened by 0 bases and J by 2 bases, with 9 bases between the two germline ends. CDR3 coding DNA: TGCGCCAGCAGCTTGGTGGTACAGACCTACGAGCAGTACTTC. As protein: CASSLVVQTYEQYF. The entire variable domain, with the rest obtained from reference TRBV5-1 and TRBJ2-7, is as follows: KAGVTQTPRYLIKTRGQQVTLSCSPISGHRSVSWYQQTPGQGLQFLFEYFSETQRNKGNFPGRFSGRQFSNSRSEMNVSTLELGDSALYLCASSLVVQTYEQYFGPGTRLTVT.

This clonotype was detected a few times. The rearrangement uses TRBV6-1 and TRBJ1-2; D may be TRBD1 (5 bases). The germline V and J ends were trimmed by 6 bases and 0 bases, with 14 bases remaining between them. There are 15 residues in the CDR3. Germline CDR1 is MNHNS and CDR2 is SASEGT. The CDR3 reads CASSLDTPANYGYTF. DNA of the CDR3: TGTGCCAGCAGCTTGGACACACCAGCTAACTATGGCTACACCTTC.

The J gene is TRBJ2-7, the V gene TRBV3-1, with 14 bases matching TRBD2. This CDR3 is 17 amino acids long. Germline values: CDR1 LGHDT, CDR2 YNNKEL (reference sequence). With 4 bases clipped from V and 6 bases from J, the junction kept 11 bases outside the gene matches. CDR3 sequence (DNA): TGTGCCAGCAGCCCACCCGGGACTAGCGGGGGACTAATCGAGCAGTACTTC. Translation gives CASSPPGTSGGLIEQYF.

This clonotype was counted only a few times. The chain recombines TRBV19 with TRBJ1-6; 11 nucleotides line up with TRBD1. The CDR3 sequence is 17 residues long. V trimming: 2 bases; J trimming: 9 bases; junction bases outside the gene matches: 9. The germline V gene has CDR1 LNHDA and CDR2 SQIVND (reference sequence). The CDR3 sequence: CASSIRVVGTGGSPLHF. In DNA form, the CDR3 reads TGTGCCAGTAGTATAAGAGTAGTCGGGACAGGGGGTTCACCCCTCCACTTT.